This entry lists 29 T cell receptor beta chains sequenced from one sample in a study of blood T cell repertoires in COVID-19. Profiling relied on immunoSEQ multiplex PCR, and the TCRdb table lists in-frame clones only, not all of them. The table lists some 250,000 clones, more than 65% of them singletons. Sequenced: peripheral blood. All receptors come from an elderly woman with acute or convalescent COVID-19.

The V and J genes are TRBV11-2 and TRBJ1-3, with 8 bases identical to TRBD1. This CDR3 is built from 14 residues. Trimming cost V 5 bases and J 3 bases; bases outside gene matches: 3. Germline assignment: CDR1 SGHAT and CDR2 FQNNGV. The CDR3 spells CASSADRVGNTIYF. The CDR3 coding sequence is TGTGCCAGCAGCGCGGACAGGGTTGGAAACACCATATATTTT. The variable domain in full, completed from reference TRBV11-2 and TRBJ1-3, reads EAGVAQSPRYKIIEKRQSVAFWCNPISGHATLYWYQQILGQGPKLLIQFQNNGVVDDSQLPKDRFSAERLKGVDSTLKIQPAKLEDSAVYLCASSADRVGNTIYFGEGSWLTVV.

The chain combines TRBV5-6 with TRBJ1-4, with D maybe TRBD1 (5 bases). In germline, CDR1 is SGHDT, CDR2 YYEEEE. The CDR3 sequence is 14 residues long. Trimming took off 1 base at V and 4 bases at J, with 8 bases between the two ends. CDR3 region: CASSLQGFNEKLFF. The CDR3 DNA sequence: TGTGCCAGCAGCTTGCAGGGTTTTAATGAAAAACTGTTTTTT.

This chain connects TRBV3-1 (or the pseudogene TRBV3-2) to TRBJ2-7; D not resolved. V lost 4 bases to trimming and J lost 3 bases, with 4 bases between them. Germline loops: CDR1 LGHDT, CDR2 YNNKEL (reference sequence). The CDR3 runs 11 residues. CDR3 bases: TGTGCCAGCAGCCGAGGCTACGAGCAGTACTTC. It yields the protein CASSRGYEQYF.

The chain has TRBV5-1 and TRBJ1-3; D uncertain. Trimming left V 2 bases short and J 1 base short, with 13 bases between. CDR1 is SGHRS, CDR2 YFSETQ, per germline. The CDR3 has 16 residues. This chain's CDR3 is CASSFNTGESGNTIYF. Here the CDR3 DNA reads TGCGCCAGCAGCTTTAACACCGGGGAATCTGGAAACACCATATATTTT.

The chain uses TRBV2 and TRBJ2-3, with D possibly matching TRBD2 (5 bases). The germline V gene has CDR1 SNHLY and CDR2 FYNNEI. The V and J ends lost 7 bases and 1 base respectively, with 12 bases between them. The CDR3 extends over 14 amino acids. The CDR3: CASKDGAGTDTQYF. As DNA, the CDR3 is TGTGCCAGCAAAGACGGAGCGGGCACAGATACGCAGTATTTT.

About this clone itself: The same CDR3 can be traced to other DNA sequences in this sample. The chain joins TRBV6-5 to TRBJ1-1, with D possibly matching TRBD1 (5 bases). CDR1 is MNHEY, CDR2 SVGAGI, per germline. This CDR3 has 13 amino acids. V was clipped by 6 bases and J by 0 bases, with 8 bases between them. The CDR3 loop is CASSPTVNTEAFF. The DNA for the CDR3 is TGTGCCAGCAGCCCGACAGTGAACACTGAAGCTTTCTTT.

This chain uses TRBV5-1 with TRBJ2-5, with TRBD1 matching over 8 bases. This CDR3 region has 20 residues. Unmatched junction bases numbered 21, after V lost 4 bases and J lost 1 base. The germline V gene encodes CDR1 SGHRS and CDR2 YFSETQ. CDR3 DNA sequence: TGCGCCAGCAGCCAATTAAAGAAGCCAGGGGGCCTATTAATCCAAGAGACCCAGTACTTC. Translated, it gives CASSQLKKPGGLLIQETQYF.

This clone was observed once. The genes are TRBV2 and TRBJ2-1; 7 bases agree with TRBD2. The germline V gene has CDR1 SNHLY and CDR2 FYNNEI. The CDR3 totals 14 residues. J lost 15 bases, V lost 3 bases, and 14 bases had no gene match. The CDR3 loop reads CASSDNVPPREGFF. CDR3 nucleotide sequence: TGTGCCAGCAGTGATAACGTACCCCCTAGGGAGGGGTTCTTC.

The rearrangement joins TRBV11-2 to TRBJ2-2; 8 nucleotides line up with TRBD1. V gave up 0 bases and J gave up 5 bases; unmatched junction bases: 17. The V gene's germline CDR1 is SGHAT and CDR2 FQNNGV. The CDR3 runs 20 residues. CDR3 amino acids: CASSLDASRGLDLGTGELFF. In DNA, the CDR3 is TGTGCCAGCAGCTTAGATGCGAGCAGGGGGCTGGACTTAGGGACCGGGGAGCTGTTTTTT.

A word on this clone: Other DNA variants within this sample encode the same CDR3. CDR3 sequence (DNA): TGTGCCAGCAGTTACAGGGGGGGTGGCACTGAAGCTTTCTTT. It is translated as CASSYRGGGTEAFF. The chain combines TRBV6-5 with TRBJ1-1; D may be TRBD1 (6 bases). CDR3 length: 14 amino acids. V shed 2 bases and J shed 4 bases, with 11 bases lying between them. Per the germline V gene, CDR1 is MNHEY and CDR2 is SVGAGI.

J is TRBJ2-5 and V is TRBV3-1 (or the pseudogene TRBV3-2); TRBD2 might be the D (5 bases). Per the germline V gene, CDR1 is LGHDT and CDR2 is YNNKEL (reference sequence). V was trimmed by 5 bases and J by 2 bases, leaving 12 bases between them. This CDR3 comprises 14 residues. CDR3 bases: TGTGCCAGCAGCAGGGCGACGGGGCAAGAGACCCAGTACTTC. Protein: CASSRATGQETQYF.

V usage is TRBV10-1 and J usage is TRBJ1-4; TRBD1 aligns across 8 bases. Germline V gene data show CDR1 as WNHNN and CDR2 as SYGVQD (reference sequence). The CDR3 loop spans 13 amino acids. Trimming cost V 4 bases and J 6 bases; bases outside gene matches: 1. The DNA of the CDR3 is TGCGCCAGCAGTGGGGGACAGGATGAAAAACTGTTTTTT. Translated, it gives CASSGGQDEKLFF.

DNA for the CDR3: TGTGCCAGCAGCCTTCTAGCGGGAAGGTCCTACGAGCAGTACTTC. Its translation: CASSLLAGRSYEQYF. The rearrangement links TRBV3-1 (or the pseudogene TRBV3-2) to TRBJ2-7, with 9 bases fitting TRBD2. Trimming removed 4 bases from V and 1 base from J; junction bases left unmatched: 5. Germline loops: CDR1 LGHDT, CDR2 YNNKEL (reference sequence). This CDR3 comprises 15 residues.

This chain uses TRBV6-1 with TRBJ1-2, with a weak D call TRBD1 (5 bases). Germline V CDR1 and CDR2: MNHNS, SASEGT. There are 15 residues in the CDR3. V dropped 2 bases and J dropped 8 bases, with 18 bases sitting between them. The CDR3 DNA reads TGTGCCAGCAGTGAAAGTCAGGGCCCGATGGGGGGCTACACCTTC. This gives the protein CASSESQGPMGGYTF.

There are a few counts of this clone. CDR3 coding DNA: TGTGCCAGCAGCCTCGGGACAGCCCAAGAGACCCAGTACTTC. Amino acid sequence: CASSLGTAQETQYF. The chain combines TRBV5-5 with TRBJ2-5; TRBD1 matches 7 bases. In germline, CDR1 is SGHKS, CDR2 YYEKEE (reference sequence). The junction had 4 bases not matched to a gene; V was cut back by 4 bases and J by 1 base. CDR3 size: 14 residues.

CDR3 protein: CASSLSGGYEQFF. DNA for the CDR3: TGTGCCAGCAGCTTAAGCGGGGGGTATGAGCAGTTCTTC. The chain is built from TRBV7-8 and TRBJ2-1, with 9 nucleotides matching TRBD2. Unmatched junction bases numbered 1, after V lost 2 bases and J lost 8 bases. The CDR3 has 13 residues. Germline V gene lookup returns CDR1 SGHVS and CDR2 FQNEAQ.

The rearrangement uses TRBV6-5 and TRBJ1-5; D gene unclear. Between the trimmed V and J ends, which lost 8 bases and 4 bases, there was a span of 12 bases. Germline CDR1 MNHEY, CDR2 SVGAGI. CDR3 length equals 13 residues. The CDR3 region has the DNA TGTGCCAGCGGCCGCGGCCCAAATCAGCCCCAGCATTTT. Protein product: CASGRGPNQPQHF.

This rearrangement joins TRBV24-1 to TRBJ2-5; 9 bases fit TRBD1. V trimming: 6 bases; J trimming: 2 bases; junction bases outside the gene matches: 6. CDR3 length equals 15 residues. The germline V gene encodes CDR1 KGHDR and CDR2 SFDVKD. The CDR3 loop is CATSPGTGPQETQYF. For the CDR3, the DNA is TGTGCCACCAGTCCCGGGACAGGGCCTCAAGAGACCCAGTACTTC.

There are a few counts of this clone. The chain combines TRBV5-1 with TRBJ2-7; D possibly corresponds to TRBD1 (6 bases). Germline CDR1 and CDR2: SGHRS and YFSETQ. The length of the CDR3 is 13 residues. V lost 0 bases to trimming and J lost 4 bases, with 8 bases between them. CDR3 protein: CASSLDREYEQYF. In DNA, the CDR3 is TGCGCCAGCAGCTTGGACAGGGAATACGAGCAGTACTTC. The full variable domain, in which reference TRBV5-1 and TRBJ2-7 provide the parts outside the CDR3, is KAGVTQTPRYLIKTRGQQVTLSCSPISGHRSVSWYQQTPGQGLQFLFEYFSETQRNKGNFPGRFSGRQFSNSRSEMNVSTLELGDSALYLCASSLDREYEQYFGPGTRLTVT.

The chain employs TRBV19 and TRBJ2-7, with 10 bases identical to TRBD1. The CDR3 extends over 14 amino acids. In germline, CDR1 is LNHDA, CDR2 SQIVND (reference sequence). V gave up 11 bases and J gave up 1 base; unmatched junction bases: 8. CDR3 in DNA: TGTGCCTCTAGAGGGGGACAGGGGTCCTACGAGCAGTACTTC. Its protein is CASRGGQGSYEQYF.

The rearrangement links TRBV4-1 to TRBJ1-2, with D hard to call. Germline loops: CDR1 MGHRA, CDR2 YSYEKL. The V end lost 1 base, the J end lost 4 bases, and 7 bases lay between the germline ends. The CDR3 contains 13 residues. The chain's CDR3 is CASSQGRPYGYTF. CDR3 DNA sequence: TGCGCCAGCAGCCAAGGCAGGCCCTATGGCTACACCTTC.

V usage is TRBV7-9 and J usage is TRBJ1-3; D gene ambiguous. V shed 1 base and J shed 7 bases, with 14 bases lying between them. This CDR3 contains 15 residues. CDR1 is SEHNR, CDR2 FQNEAQ, per germline (reference sequence). The CDR3 here is CASSLDGKSGNTIYF. The CDR3 region has the DNA TGTGCCAGCAGCTTAGACGGGAAGAGCGGTAACACCATATATTTT.

The chain is built from TRBV9 and TRBJ1-2; 11 bases agree with TRBD1. After removal of 3 bases from V and 8 bases from J, the junction contained 3 bases not matched to a gene. Germline V gene data show CDR1 as SGDLS and CDR2 as YYNGEE. CDR3 length equals 13 residues. As DNA, the CDR3 is TGTGCCAGCAGCGGGCGGACAGGGGGCGGCTACACCTTC. This encodes CASSGRTGGGYTF.

This clone was observed a handful of times. This rearrangement joins TRBV19 to TRBJ1-2; 8 bases are shared with TRBD1. The CDR3 has 14 amino acids. Germline CDR1 reads LNHDA; CDR2 reads SQIVND (reference sequence). V lost 7 bases and J lost 2; bases outside the gene matches: 6. The CDR3 coding sequence is TGTGCCAGTACTCGAGACAGGGGCAACTATGGCTACACCTTC. Translated: CASTRDRGNYGYTF.

The V gene is TRBV7-9, the J gene TRBJ1-1, with TRBD1 matching over 10 bases. Looked up from germline, CDR1 is SEHNR and CDR2 is FQNEAQ (reference sequence). With V trimmed by 6 bases and J by 4 bases, 8 bases remained unmatched. This CDR3 is built from 15 residues. CDR3 sequence reads: CASRRGTGEVTEAFF. DNA for the CDR3: TGTGCCAGCAGACGAGGGACAGGGGAGGTCACTGAAGCTTTCTTT.

The V gene is TRBV28, the J gene TRBJ2-7, with 7 positions matching TRBD2. The CDR3 totals 13 residues. Trimming took 7 bases from V and 3 from J; bases not matched to a gene: 6. Germline lookup yields CDR1 MDHEN and CDR2 SYDVKM. CDR3 DNA: TGTGCCAGCACTACTAGCGTAATCTACGAGCAGTACTTC. Residues: CASTTSVIYEQYF.

The V gene is TRBV27, the J gene TRBJ1-2; TRBD1 aligns across 7 bases. Germline assignment: CDR1 MNHEY and CDR2 SMNVEV (reference sequence). The CDR3 runs 17 residues. The junction had 12 bases not matched to a gene; V was cut back by 5 bases and J by 0 bases. This chain's CDR3 is CASSQQTGTTTNYGYTF. The CDR3 DNA sequence: TGTGCCAGCAGTCAACAGACAGGGACCACCACTAACTATGGCTACACCTTC.

The chain is built from TRBV27 and TRBJ1-5, with TRBD1 matching 10 bases. J lost 6 bases, V lost 6 bases, and 14 bases had no gene match. The CDR3 is 17 residues long. Germline V lookup: CDR1 MNHEY, CDR2 SMNVEV (reference sequence). Here the CDR3 DNA reads TGTGCCAGCAGCCCACAAGCGGGACAGGGGTTTGGTCAGCCCCAGCATTTT. It yields the protein CASSPQAGQGFGQPQHF.

The V gene is TRBV9, the J gene TRBJ2-3, with 9 positions matching TRBD2. This CDR3 has 15 residues. Germline trimming cut 2 bases from V and 4 bases from J; bases unmatched to any gene: 5. Germline CDR1 is SGDLS and CDR2 is YYNGEE. The DNA for the CDR3 is TGTGCCAGCAGCGTGGCTAGCGGGGTAGCAGATACGCAGTATTTT. Its protein is CASSVASGVADTQYF.